Only one count was recorded for the clone carrying this T cell receptor beta chain. As yet, its antigen is unknown. The sample is drawn from a study of T-cell reconstitution after alpha-beta-depleted transplantation in children. Unique molecular identifiers were used in preparing the TCRbeta library. TCRdb processed the PCR reads anew with MiXCR; each CDR3 protein has one entry. The sample lists more than 400,000 distinct CDR3 sequences, about 40% occurring once. CDR1 and CDR2 from the germline V gene are KGHDR and SFDVKD. The CDR3 totals 13 residues. Unmatched junction bases numbered 3, after V lost 4 bases and J lost 7 bases. Broader study findings: Newly generated T cells supplied most T-cell counts and diversity one year post-transplant. At around two months after transplant, the alpha-beta T cells were reportedly derived from several hundred expanded clones that came from non-depleted graft cells.

The source was PBMCs, collected before TCRalphabeta/CD19-depleted stem cell transplant. This receptor was identified in a girl aged 2 to 10 with aplastic anemia, due to receive a stem cell transplant. The chain uses TRBV24-1 and TRBJ2-4, with 7 nucleotides matching TRBD2. CDR3 sequence (DNA): TGTGCCACCAGTGAGGAGGGAGGGAACATTCAGTACTTC. Encoded protein: CATSEEGGNIQYF.